The T cell receptor (beta chain) described here comes from a study of T cell repertoires in cytomegalovirus infection (dated by TCRdb to 2018 to 2020). The study in broad terms: The HLA type of each donor mattered for the analysis, because public TCR beta signatures pointed to carriage of CMV infection along with the matching HLA type. What the research found in general, with its limitations: Cumulative frequency of public TCR beta family members discriminated carriers of CMV infection plus the relevant HLA type in this cohort and an independent 352-donor cohort. The ex vivo response was dominated by HLA-C-restricted CMV-specific TCR beta clonotypes, and the single most frequent clonotype in two of eight donors was supplied by these HLA-C-restricted clonotypes.

A word on this clonotype: Its specific antigen is unknown. Base qualities were left out, and no much larger clone turns up one base away.

Sequencing relied on an Illumina HiSeq 1500. In-frame beta chains were kept once TCRdb had trimmed the public reads at Q25 with fastp and called clones with MiXCR. Under each unique CDR3 protein, matching rows form one entry showing the most common genes and DNA. The sample table records roughly 130,000 distinct CDR3 sequences; under 30% of these occur just once. 34% of the sample is held by the ten biggest clonotypes. CDR3 length: 14 amino acids, cysteine to phenylalanine. Left in the record is the CDR3 DNA by itself, 42 bases read in frame from the first base. CDR1 SGHTA and CDR2 FQGNSA are derived from the germline V gene. Relative to germline, V is 3 bases shorter and J is 1 base shorter, with 8 bases between their ends.

What was sequenced was PBMCs, sequenced either directly or after in vitro stimulation (not recorded which). This sequence uses TRBV7-2 and TRBJ2-3; the D gene remains uncertain. The TCR was taken from a human donor in good health (CMV status not recorded). Some clones in this sample may be carry-over from other donors' samples. In nucleotides, the sequence is TGTGCCAGCAGCTTTGTAAGTCGCACAGATACGCAGTATTTT. It encodes CASSFVSRTDTQYF.